This TCR beta chain came from a study of neurological immune-mediated disorders. The cDNA was generated by 5'RACE with 10-nucleotide random UMIs. One entry per CDR3 protein results from TCRdb running MiXCR on the 5' RACE reads. The sample lists about 35,000 distinct CDR3 sequences; approximately 4.2% were seen once. This clonotype was seen many times. V was clipped by 4 bases and J by 4 bases, with 23 bases between them. The CDR3 extends over 17 amino acids. Germline V gene data show CDR1 as SGDLS and CDR2 as YYNGEE. Sequenced material: PBMCs. This sequence was found in a man aged 25-40 years with multiple sclerosis. The V call is TRBV9, the J call TRBJ1-2, with D perhaps TRBD1 (6 bases). The CDR3, as DNA: TGTGCCAGCAGCATGGACAGCGGACCCAAGGTTGGCTATGGCTACACCTTC. Its translation is CASSMDSGPKVGYGYTF.